The T cell receptor (beta chain) described here comes from a study of T cell responses to AZD1222 COVID-19 vaccine. Produced via immunoSEQ multiplex PCR; TCRdb's table is partial and in-frame only. The sample includes about 180,000 clones, around nine tenths of them seen just once. Study conclusions and caveats: After two AZD1222 doses, spike-specific TCR breadth and depth rose versus day 0.

From germline, CDR1 is MNHEY and CDR2 SVGAGI. The V gene end was trimmed by 8 bases and the J gene end by 3 bases; junction bases not matched to a gene: 6. This CDR3 region has 14 residues. In the case of this clone: Its specificity is not known.

This clonotype was sampled from an adult in good health. Sequencing used peripheral blood, obtained on day 0 of AZD1222 vaccination. The rearrangement links TRBV6-5 to TRBJ1-5; TRBD1 matches 8 bases. CDR3 bases: TGTGCCAGCCGCCAGGGGGCAAACAATCAGCCCCAGCATTTT. It codes for CASRQGANNQPQHF.